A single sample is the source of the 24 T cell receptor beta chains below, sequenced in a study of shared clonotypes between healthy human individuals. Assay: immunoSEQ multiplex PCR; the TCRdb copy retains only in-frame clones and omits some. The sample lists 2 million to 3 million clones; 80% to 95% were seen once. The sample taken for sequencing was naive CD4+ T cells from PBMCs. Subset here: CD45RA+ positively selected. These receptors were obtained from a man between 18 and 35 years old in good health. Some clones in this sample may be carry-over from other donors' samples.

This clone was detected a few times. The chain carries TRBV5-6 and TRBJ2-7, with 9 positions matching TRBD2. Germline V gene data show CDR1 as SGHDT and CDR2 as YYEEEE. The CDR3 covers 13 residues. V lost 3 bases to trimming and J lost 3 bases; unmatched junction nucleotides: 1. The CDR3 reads CASSSTSGYEQYF. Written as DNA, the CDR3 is TGTGCCAGCAGCTCGACTAGCGGCTACGAGCAGTACTTC.

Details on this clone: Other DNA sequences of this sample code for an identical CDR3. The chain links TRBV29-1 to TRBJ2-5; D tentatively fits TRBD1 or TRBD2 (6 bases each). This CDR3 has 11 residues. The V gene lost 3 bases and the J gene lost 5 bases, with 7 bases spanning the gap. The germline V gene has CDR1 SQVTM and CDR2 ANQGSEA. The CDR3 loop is CSVEGGETQYF. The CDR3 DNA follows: TGCAGCGTTGAGGGGGGCGAGACCCAGTACTTC. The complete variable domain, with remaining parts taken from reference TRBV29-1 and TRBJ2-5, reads SAVISQKPSRDICQRGTSLTIQCQVDSQVTMMFWYRQQPGQSLTLIATANQGSEATYESGFVIDKFPISRPNLTFSTLTVSNMSPEDSSIYLCSVEGGETQYFGPGTRLLVL.

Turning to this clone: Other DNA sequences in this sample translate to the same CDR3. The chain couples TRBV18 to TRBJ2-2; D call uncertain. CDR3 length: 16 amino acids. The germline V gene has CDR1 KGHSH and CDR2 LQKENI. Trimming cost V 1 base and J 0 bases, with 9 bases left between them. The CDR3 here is CASSPRAGANTGELFF. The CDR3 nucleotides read TGTGCCAGCTCACCACGGGCAGGAGCGAACACCGGGGAGCTGTTTTTT.

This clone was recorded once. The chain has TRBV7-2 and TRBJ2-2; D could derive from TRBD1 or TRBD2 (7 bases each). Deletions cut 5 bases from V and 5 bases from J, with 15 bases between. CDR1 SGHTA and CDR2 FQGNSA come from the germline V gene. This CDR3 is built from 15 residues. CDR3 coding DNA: TGTGCCAGCAGCAAGCGGGACAGAGGGACCGGGGAGCTGTTTTTT. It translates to CASSKRDRGTGELFF.

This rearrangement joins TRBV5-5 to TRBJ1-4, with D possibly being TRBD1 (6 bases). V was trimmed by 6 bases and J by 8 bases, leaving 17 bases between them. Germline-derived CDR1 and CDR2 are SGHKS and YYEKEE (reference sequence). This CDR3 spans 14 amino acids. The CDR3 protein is CASNRVGGGEKLFF. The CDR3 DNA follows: TGTGCCAGCAACCGGGTCGGGGGCGGCGAAAAACTGTTTTTT.

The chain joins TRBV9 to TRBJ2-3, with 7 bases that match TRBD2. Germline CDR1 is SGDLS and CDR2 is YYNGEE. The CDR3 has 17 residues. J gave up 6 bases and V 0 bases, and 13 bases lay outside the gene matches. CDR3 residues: CASSVDSGGSPRDTQYF. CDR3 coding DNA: TGTGCCAGCAGCGTAGACTCGGGCGGGAGTCCAAGGGATACGCAGTATTTT.

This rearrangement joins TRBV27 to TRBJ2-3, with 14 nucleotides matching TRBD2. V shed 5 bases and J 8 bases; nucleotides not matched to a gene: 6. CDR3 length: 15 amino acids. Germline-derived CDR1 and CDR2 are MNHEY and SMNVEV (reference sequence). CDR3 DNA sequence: TGTGCCAGCAGTAACGGGACTAGCGGGAGTCTTACGCAGTATTTT. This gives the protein CASSNGTSGSLTQYF.

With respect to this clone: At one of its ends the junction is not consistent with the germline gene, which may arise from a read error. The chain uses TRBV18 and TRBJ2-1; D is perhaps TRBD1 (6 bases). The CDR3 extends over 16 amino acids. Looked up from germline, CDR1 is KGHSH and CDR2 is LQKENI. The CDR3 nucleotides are TGTGCCAGCTCACCAGGGGCAGGGGTTACCTACAATGCGCAGTTCTTC. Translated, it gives CASSPGAGVTYNAQFF.

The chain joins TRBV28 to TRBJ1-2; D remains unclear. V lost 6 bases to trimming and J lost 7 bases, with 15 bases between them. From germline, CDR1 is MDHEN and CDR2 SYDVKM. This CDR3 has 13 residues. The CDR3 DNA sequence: TGTGCCAGCAGCCTGGGCAGGACCGGTGGCTACACCTTC. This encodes CASSLGRTGGYTF.

CDR3 residues: CASSDGRAPDTQYF. As DNA, the CDR3 is TGTGCCAGCAGTGACGGGAGGGCCCCAGATACGCAGTATTTT. V usage is TRBV2 and J usage is TRBJ2-3; 8 nucleotides line up with TRBD2. V lost 3 bases and J lost 4; bases outside the gene matches: 3. CDR1 and CDR2 from the germline V gene are SNHLY and FYNNEI. CDR3 size: 14 residues.

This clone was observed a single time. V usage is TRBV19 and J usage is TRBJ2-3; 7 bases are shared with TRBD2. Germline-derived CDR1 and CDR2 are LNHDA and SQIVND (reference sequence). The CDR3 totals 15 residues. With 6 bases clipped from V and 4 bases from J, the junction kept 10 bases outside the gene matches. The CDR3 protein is CASSRTSFFPDTQYF. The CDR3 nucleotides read TGTGCCAGTAGCCGGACTAGTTTTTTTCCAGATACGCAGTATTTT.

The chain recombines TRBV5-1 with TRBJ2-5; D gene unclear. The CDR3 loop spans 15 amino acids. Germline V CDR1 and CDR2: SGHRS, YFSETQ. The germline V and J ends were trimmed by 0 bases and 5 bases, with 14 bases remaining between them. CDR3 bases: TGCGCCAGCAGCTTGGGTAGCTCGGTTCTGGAGACCCAGTACTTC. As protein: CASSLGSSVLETQYF.

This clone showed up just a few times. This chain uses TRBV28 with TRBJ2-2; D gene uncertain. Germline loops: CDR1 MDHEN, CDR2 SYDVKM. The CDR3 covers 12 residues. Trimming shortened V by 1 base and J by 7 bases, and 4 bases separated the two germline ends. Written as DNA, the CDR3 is TGTGCCAGCAGTTTATCCTACGGGGAGCTGTTTTTT. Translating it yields CASSLSYGELFF.

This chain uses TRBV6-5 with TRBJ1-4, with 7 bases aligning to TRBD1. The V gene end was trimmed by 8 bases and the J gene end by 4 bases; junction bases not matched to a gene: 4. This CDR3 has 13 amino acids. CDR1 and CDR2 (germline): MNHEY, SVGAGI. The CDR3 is CASRQGVNEKLFF. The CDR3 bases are TGTGCCAGCCGACAGGGCGTTAATGAAAAACTGTTTTTT.

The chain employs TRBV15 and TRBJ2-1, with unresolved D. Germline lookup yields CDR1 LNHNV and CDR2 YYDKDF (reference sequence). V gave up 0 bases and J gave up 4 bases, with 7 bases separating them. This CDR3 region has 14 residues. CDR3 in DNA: TGTGCCACCAGCAGAGATCTAGAGTACAATGAGCAGTTCTTC. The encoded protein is CATSRDLEYNEQFF.

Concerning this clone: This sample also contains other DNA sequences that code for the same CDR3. CDR3 sequence: CASSPPGQGNTGELFF. The CDR3 DNA is TGCGCCAGCAGCCCTCCGGGACAGGGGAACACCGGGGAGCTGTTTTTT. This chain joins TRBV5-1 and TRBJ2-2, with TRBD1 matching over 9 bases. Trimming cost V 4 bases and J 1 base; bases outside gene matches: 5. The germline V gene encodes CDR1 SGHRS and CDR2 YFSETQ. This CDR3 has 16 amino acids.

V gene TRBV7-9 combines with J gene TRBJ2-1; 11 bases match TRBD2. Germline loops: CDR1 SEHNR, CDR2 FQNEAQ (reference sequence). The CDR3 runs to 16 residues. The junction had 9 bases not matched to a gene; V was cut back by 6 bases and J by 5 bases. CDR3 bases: TGTGCCAGCAGTCGCGGGACTAGCGGAGGGGACAATGAGCAGTTCTTC. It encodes CASSRGTSGGDNEQFF.

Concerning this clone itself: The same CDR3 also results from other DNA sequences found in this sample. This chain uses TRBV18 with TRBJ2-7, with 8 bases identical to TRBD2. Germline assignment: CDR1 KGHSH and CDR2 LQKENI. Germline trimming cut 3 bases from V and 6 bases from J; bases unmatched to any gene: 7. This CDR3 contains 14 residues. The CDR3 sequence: CASSPGLAGGEQYF. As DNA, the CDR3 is TGTGCCAGCTCACCCGGCCTTGCGGGGGGCGAGCAGTACTTC.

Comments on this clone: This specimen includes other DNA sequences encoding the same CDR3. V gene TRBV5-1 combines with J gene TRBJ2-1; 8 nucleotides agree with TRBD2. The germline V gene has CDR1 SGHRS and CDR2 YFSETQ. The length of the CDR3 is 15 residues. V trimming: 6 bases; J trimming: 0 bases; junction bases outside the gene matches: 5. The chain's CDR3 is CASTSLAGSYNEQFF. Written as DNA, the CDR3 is TGCGCCAGCACCTCTCTAGCGGGCTCCTACAATGAGCAGTTCTTC.

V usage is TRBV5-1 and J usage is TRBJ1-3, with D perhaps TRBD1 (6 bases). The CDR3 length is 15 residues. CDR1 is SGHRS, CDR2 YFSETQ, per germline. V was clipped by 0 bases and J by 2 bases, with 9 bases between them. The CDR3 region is CASSLVSGAGNTIYF. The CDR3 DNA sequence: TGCGCCAGCAGCTTGGTGTCAGGGGCTGGAAACACCATATATTTT.

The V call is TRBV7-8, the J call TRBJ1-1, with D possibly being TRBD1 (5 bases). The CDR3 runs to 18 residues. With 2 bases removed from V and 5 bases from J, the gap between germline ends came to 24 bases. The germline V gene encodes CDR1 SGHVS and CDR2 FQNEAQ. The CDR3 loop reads CASSLRTLTSGLNTEAFF. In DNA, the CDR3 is TGTGCCAGCAGCTTACGTACCCTAACTTCAGGGTTAAATACTGAAGCTTTCTTT.

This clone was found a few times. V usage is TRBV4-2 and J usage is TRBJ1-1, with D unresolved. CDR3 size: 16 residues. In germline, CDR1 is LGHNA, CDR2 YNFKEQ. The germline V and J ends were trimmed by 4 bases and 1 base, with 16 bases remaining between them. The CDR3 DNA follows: TGTGCCAGCAGCCGAACGCCTCTTCAGGCGAACACTGAAGCTTTCTTT. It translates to CASSRTPLQANTEAFF.

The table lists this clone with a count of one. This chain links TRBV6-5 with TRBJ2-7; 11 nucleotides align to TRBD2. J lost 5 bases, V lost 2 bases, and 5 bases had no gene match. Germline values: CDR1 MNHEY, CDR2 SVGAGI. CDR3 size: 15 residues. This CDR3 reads CASSYALAGGNEQYF. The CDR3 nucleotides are TGTGCCAGCAGTTACGCGCTAGCGGGAGGTAACGAGCAGTACTTC.

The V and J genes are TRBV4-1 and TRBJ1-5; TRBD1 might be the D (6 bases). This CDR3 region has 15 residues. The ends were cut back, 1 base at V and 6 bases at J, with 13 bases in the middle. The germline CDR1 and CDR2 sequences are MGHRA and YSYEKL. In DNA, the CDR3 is TGCGCCAGCAGCCAAGGGGGGGGGCGCGGTCAGCCCCAGCATTTT. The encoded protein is CASSQGGGRGQPQHF.